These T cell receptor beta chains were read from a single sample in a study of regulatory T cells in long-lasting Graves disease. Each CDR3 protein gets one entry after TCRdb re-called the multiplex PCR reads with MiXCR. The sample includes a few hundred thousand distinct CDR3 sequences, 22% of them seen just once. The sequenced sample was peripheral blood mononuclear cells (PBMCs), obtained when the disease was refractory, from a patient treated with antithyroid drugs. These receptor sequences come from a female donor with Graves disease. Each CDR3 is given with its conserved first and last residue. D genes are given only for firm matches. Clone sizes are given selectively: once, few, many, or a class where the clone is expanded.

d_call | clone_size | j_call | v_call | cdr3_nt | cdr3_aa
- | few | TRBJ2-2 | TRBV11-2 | TGTGCCAGCAGTTACCCGACAGGCGGAACCGGGGAGCTGTTTTTT | CASSYPTGGTGELFF
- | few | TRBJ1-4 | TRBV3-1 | TGTGCCAGCAGCCAACGATGGATATCCTTCAATGAAAAACTGTTTTTT | CASSQRWISFNEKLFF
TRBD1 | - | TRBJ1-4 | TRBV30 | TGTGCCTGGAGGATCCTGTCAGGGGGGGTGTCAACTAATGAAAAACTGTTTTTT | CAWRILSGGVSTNEKLFF
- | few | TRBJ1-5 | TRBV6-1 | TGTGCCAGCAGCCCGGCGCGGGGGAGCAATCAGCCCCAGCATTTT | CASSPARGSNQPQHF
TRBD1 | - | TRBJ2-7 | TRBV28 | TGTGCCAGCAGTGGGGGACAGGCGAGCTCCTACGAGCAGTACTTC | CASSGGQASSYEQYF
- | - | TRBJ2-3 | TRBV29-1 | TGCAGCGTTGTATCACCCACTGGGACAGATACGCAGTATTTT | CSVVSPTGTDTQYF
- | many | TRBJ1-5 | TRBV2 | TGTGCCAGCAGGGAATCAACTTTTGGGGATTTGAGCAATCAGCCCCAGCATTTT | CASRESTFGDLSNQPQHF
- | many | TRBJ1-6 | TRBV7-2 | TGTGCCAGCAGCGCATATCAGGGCTATAATTCACCCCTCCACTTT | CASSAYQGYNSPLHF
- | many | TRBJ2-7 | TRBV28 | TGTGCCAGCAGATCCGACAGGAACGAGCAGTACTTC | CASRSDRNEQYF
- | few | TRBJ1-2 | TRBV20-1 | TGCAGTGCGAGGGAGAGATATGGCTACACCTTC | CSARERYGYTF
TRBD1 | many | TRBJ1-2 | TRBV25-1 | TGTGCCAGCAGGCGGGAGGGATCAGGGGGCCTCGGCTATGGCTACACCTTC | CASRREGSGGLGYGYTF
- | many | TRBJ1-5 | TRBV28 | TGTGCCAGCAGTAGGACACCAAATCAGCCCCAGCATTTT | CASSRTPNQPQHF
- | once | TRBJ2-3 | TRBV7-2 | TGTGCCAGCACCCTCGGCCGTAGCACAGATACGCAGTATTTT | CASTLGRSTDTQYF
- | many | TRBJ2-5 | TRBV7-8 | TGTGCCAGCAGCTTTTTGGCGGGGGCTTACCAAGAGACCCAGTACTTC | CASSFLAGAYQETQYF
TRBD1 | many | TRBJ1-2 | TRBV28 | TGTGCCAGCACCCCGGGACAGGGCTATGGCTACACCTTC | CASTPGQGYGYTF
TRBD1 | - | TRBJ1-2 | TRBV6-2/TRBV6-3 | TGTGCCAGCAGGAAACCGGGACAGGGCTATGGCTACACCTTC | CASRKPGQGYGYTF
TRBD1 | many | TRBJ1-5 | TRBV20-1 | TGCAGTGCTAGGTGGGACAGGGATCAGCCCCAGCATTTT | CSARWDRDQPQHF
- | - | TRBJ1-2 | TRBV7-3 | TGTGCCAGCAGCCCCTTTGAGGGTAGTCATGGCTACACCTTC | CASSPFEGSHGYTF
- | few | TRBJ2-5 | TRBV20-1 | TGCAGTGCTATGGGGGCCACGGGGGAGACCCAGTACTTC | CSAMGATGETQYF
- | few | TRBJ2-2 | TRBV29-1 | TGCAGCGTCGGGGGGCAGTCAACGGACACCGGGGAGCTGTTTTTT | CSVGGQSTDTGELFF
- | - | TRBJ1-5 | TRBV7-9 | TGTGCCAGCAGCTTATCTGGGCAGGGTCATCAGCCCCAGCATTTT | CASSLSGQGHQPQHF
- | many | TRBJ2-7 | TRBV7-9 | TGTGCCAGCAGTCCCGGGACAACTAACTACGAGCAGTACTTC | CASSPGTTNYEQYF
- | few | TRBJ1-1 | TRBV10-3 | TGTGCCATCAGTGAGTCACCAGGGATTAACACTGAAGCTTTCTTT | CAISESPGINTEAFF
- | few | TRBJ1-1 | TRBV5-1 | TGCGCCAGCAGCATCAGGTCCCACGGGGACACTGAAGCTTTCTTT | CASSIRSHGDTEAFF
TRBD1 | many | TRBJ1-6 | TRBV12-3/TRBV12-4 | TGTGCCAGCAGCTTACAGGGGGCTGGTTCACCCCTCCACTTT | CASSLQGAGSPLHF
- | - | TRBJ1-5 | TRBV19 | TGTGCCAGTAGTATAGTTGGGACGGTTAGCAATCAGCCCCAGCATTTT | CASSIVGTVSNQPQHF
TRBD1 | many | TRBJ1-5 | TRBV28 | TGTGCCAGCAGCTCGACAGGGTTGGGTCAGCCCCAGCATTTT | CASSSTGLGQPQHF
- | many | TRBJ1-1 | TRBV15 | TGTGCCACCAGCATAAACAGGTTCGCGAACACTGAAGCTTTCTTT | CATSINRFANTEAFF